A selection of T cell receptor beta chains follows, all from one sample in a study of T cell responses to AZD1222 COVID-19 vaccine. Profiling relied on immunoSEQ multiplex PCR, and the TCRdb table lists in-frame clones only, not all of them. Here the sample spans about 180,000 clones, 85% to 95% being singletons. Material: peripheral blood, obtained 28 days after the second AZD1222 dose. Receptors were obtained from an adult who received the AZD1222 COVID-19 vaccine. Each CDR3 is given with its conserved first and last residue. Fields, in order: CDR3 length, V gene, D gene, clone size, J gene, CDR3 DNA, CDR3 protein. The D gene is left open where the match is weak. For some rows the clone size is stated as once, few or many, or as a class when expanded; others skip it.

14,TRBV29-1,NA,few,TRBJ1-5,TGCAGCGTTGTTGTTCCCGGGAATAATCAGCCCCAGCATTTT,CSVVVPGNNQPQHF
16,TRBV7-8,TRBD2,NA,TRBJ2-5,TGTGCCAGCAGCTTAGTTTTGGGAGCGGGAGTTGAGACCCAGTACTTC,CASSLVLGAGVETQYF
15,TRBV7-9,NA,NA,TRBJ1-2,TGTGCCAGCAGCTCCGACGACACCGCCAACTATGGCTACACCTTC,CASSSDDTANYGYTF
14,TRBV27,NA,NA,TRBJ2-4,TGTGCCAGCAGTTTCAGGGGCGGGAAAAACATTCAGTACTTC,CASSFRGGKNIQYF
15,TRBV7-2,NA,NA,TRBJ1-1,TGTGCCAGCAGCTTAGTAAAGGCCGGGAACACTGAAGCTTTCTTT,CASSLVKAGNTEAFF
17,TRBV18,TRBD1,NA,TRBJ1-2,TGTGCCAGCTCACCACCGATAAGGGACAGGGCCAACTATGGCTACACCTTC,CASSPPIRDRANYGYTF
14,TRBV19,NA,NA,TRBJ1-4,TGTGCCAGTAGTACCTATTACGGTCATGAAAAACTGTTTTTT,CASSTYYGHEKLFF
16,TRBV6-6,TRBD1,NA,TRBJ2-3,TGTGCCAGCAGTCCTACCCGGACAGGGGGCACAGATACGCAGTATTTT,CASSPTRTGGTDTQYF
18,TRBV11-2,TRBD2,NA,TRBJ2-1,TGTGCCAGCAGCTTAGATCGGCTAGCGGGAGGCTCCTACAATGAGCAGTTCTTC,CASSLDRLAGGSYNEQFF
15,TRBV3-1/TRBV3-2,NA,NA,TRBJ1-6,TGTGCCAGCAGCCAAGCGGGGGGGAACTCATCACCCCTCCACTTT,CASSQAGGNSSPLHF
18,TRBV28,TRBD2,NA,TRBJ2-7,TGTGCCAGCAGCCCAAAGGGACTAGCGGGAGGAAGGGGCTACGAGCAGTACTTC,CASSPKGLAGGRGYEQYF
16,TRBV6-1,NA,NA,TRBJ1-5,TGTGCCAGCAGTGGACCGACAGAACGGAGAATTCAGCCCCAGCATTTT,CASSGPTERRIQPQHF
15,TRBV6-4,TRBD2,few,TRBJ2-3,TGTGCCAGCAGCCGGACTAGCGGGGGCACAGATACGCAGTATTTT,CASSRTSGGTDTQYF
15,TRBV19,TRBD1,NA,TRBJ2-7,TGTGCCAGTAGTATACGCCGGGACAGCTATTACGAGCAGTACTTC,CASSIRRDSYYEQYF
15,TRBV19,TRBD1,NA,TRBJ2-7,TGTGCCAGTAGTGCCGGGACAGGGAAACACTACGAGCAGTACTTC,CASSAGTGKHYEQYF
16,TRBV19,NA,NA,TRBJ1-5,TGTGCCAGTAGTATACCATCATCGAGAAGCAATCAGCCCCAGCATTTT,CASSIPSSRSNQPQHF
13,TRBV7-9,TRBD2,NA,TRBJ2-1,TGTGCCAGCAGCTGGGGCCAGCGGGGGTCGGAATTCTTC,CASSWGQRGSEFF
14,TRBV2,NA,NA,TRBJ1-4,TGTGCCAGCAGTGACGGACAAGCTAATGAAAAACTGTTTTTT,CASSDGQANEKLFF
14,TRBV9,NA,few,TRBJ2-2,TGTGCCAGCAATTCCCACACGGGGGCCGGGGAGCTGTTTTTT,CASNSHTGAGELFF
15,TRBV6-5,TRBD1,NA,TRBJ1-1,TGTGCCAGCAGTTACAATCCAGGGGGCGTCACTGAAGCTTTCTTT,CASSYNPGGVTEAFF
13,TRBV6-5,NA,NA,TRBJ2-7,TGTGCCAGCAGTTACGATAGGGGGGACGAGCAGTACTTC,CASSYDRGDEQYF
14,TRBV9,TRBD1,NA,TRBJ1-6,TGTGCCAGCAGCGCGGGACAGTATAATTCACCCCTCCACTTT,CASSAGQYNSPLHF